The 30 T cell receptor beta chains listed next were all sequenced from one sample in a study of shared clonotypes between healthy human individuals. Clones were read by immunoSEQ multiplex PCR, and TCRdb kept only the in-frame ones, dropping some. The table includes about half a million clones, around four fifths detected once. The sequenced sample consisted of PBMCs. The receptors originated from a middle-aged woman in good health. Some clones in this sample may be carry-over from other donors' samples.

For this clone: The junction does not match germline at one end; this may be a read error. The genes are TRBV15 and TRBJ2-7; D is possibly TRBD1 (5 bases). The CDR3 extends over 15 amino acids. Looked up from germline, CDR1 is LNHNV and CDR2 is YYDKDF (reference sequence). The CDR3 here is CATSTPRQGSNEQYF. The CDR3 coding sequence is TGTGCCACCAGCACCCCCCGGCAGGGCTCCAACGAGCAGTACTTC. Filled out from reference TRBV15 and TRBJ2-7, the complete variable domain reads DAMVIQNPRYQVTQFGKPVTLSCSQTLNHNVMYWYQQKSSQAPKLLFHYYDKDFNNEADTPDNFQSRRPNTSFCFLDIRSPGLGDTAMYLCATSTPRQGSNEQYFGPGTRLTVT.

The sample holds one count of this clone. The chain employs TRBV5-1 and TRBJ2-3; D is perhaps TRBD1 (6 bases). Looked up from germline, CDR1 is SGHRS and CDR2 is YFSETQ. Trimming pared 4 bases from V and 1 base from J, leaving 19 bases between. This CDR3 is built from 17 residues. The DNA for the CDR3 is TGCGCCAGCAGCCACCTCAGTACAGGGAGTGGCACAGATACGCAGTATTTT. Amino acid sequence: CASSHLSTGSGTDTQYF.

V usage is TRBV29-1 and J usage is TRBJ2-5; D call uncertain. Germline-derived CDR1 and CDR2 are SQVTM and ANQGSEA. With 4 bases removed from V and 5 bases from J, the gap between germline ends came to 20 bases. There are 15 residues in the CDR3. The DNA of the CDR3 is TGCAGCGTTGCGTTACAGATGAAGGCGCGGGAGACCCAGTACTTC. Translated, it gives CSVALQMKARETQYF.

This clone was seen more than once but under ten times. CDR3 sequence: CASSLTGLATPGELFF. For the CDR3, the DNA is TGTGCCAGCAGCTTAACAGGGCTAGCGACCCCCGGGGAGCTGTTTTTT. The chain employs TRBV7-3 and TRBJ2-2; D perhaps matches TRBD2 (6 bases). The germline gives CDR1 SGHTA, CDR2 FQGTGA. The V end was cut by 0 bases, the J end by 6 bases, with 14 bases between. The CDR3 extends over 16 amino acids.

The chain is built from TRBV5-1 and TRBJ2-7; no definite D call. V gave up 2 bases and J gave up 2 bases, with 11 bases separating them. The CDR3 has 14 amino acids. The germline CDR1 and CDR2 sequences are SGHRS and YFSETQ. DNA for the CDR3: TGCGCCAGCAGCTTATCATCCGAAACCTACGAGCAGTACTTC. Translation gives CASSLSSETYEQYF.

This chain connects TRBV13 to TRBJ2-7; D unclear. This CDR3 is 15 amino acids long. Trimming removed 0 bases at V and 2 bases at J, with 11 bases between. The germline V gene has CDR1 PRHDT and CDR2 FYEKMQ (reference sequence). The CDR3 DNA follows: TGTGCCAGCAGCTTAGGCGTGGGTCCAGCCTACGAGCAGTACTTC. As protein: CASSLGVGPAYEQYF. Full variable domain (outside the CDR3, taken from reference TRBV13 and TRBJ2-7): AAGVIQSPRHLIKEKRETATLKCYPIPRHDTVYWYQQGPGQDPQFLISFYEKMQSDKGSIPDRFSAQQFSDYHSELNMSSLELGDSALYFCASSLGVGPAYEQYFGPGTRLTVT.

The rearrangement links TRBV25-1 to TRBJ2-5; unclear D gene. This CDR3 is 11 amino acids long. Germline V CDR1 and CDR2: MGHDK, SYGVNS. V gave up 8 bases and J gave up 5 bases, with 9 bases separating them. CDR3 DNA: TGTGCCAGCGGCAAGAGGGAGACCCAGTACTTC. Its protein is CASGKRETQYF.

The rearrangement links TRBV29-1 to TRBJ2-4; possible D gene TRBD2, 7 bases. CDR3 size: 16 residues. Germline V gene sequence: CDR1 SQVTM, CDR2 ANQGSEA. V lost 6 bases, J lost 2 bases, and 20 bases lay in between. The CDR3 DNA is TGCAGCGTAGCGGGACACTCGGCGGTGCCCAAAAACATTCAGTACTTC. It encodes CSVAGHSAVPKNIQYF.

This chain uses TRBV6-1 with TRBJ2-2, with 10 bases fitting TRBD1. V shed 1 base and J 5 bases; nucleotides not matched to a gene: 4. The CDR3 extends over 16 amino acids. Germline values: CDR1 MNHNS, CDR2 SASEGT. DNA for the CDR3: TGTGCCAGCAGTGAAGGACAGGGGGCGGGGACCGGGGAGCTGTTTTTT. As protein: CASSEGQGAGTGELFF.

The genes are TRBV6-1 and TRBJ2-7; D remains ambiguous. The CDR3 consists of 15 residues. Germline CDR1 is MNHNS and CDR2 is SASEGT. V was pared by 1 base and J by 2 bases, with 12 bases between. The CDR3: CASSEVPRDAYEQYF. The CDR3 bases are TGTGCCAGCAGTGAAGTGCCTAGGGATGCCTACGAGCAGTACTTC.

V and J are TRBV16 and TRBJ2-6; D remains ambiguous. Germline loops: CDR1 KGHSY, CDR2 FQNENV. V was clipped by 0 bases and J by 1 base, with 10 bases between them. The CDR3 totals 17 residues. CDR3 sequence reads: CASSQSGYLSGANVLTF. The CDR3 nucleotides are TGTGCCAGCAGCCAATCAGGGTACCTATCTGGGGCCAACGTCCTGACTTTC.

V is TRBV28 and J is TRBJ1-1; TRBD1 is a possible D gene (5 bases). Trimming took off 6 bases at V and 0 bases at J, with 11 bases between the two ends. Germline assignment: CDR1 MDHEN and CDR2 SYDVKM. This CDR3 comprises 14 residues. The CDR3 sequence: CASRDRQLNTEAFF. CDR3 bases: TGTGCCAGCAGGGATCGACAGTTGAACACTGAAGCTTTCTTT.

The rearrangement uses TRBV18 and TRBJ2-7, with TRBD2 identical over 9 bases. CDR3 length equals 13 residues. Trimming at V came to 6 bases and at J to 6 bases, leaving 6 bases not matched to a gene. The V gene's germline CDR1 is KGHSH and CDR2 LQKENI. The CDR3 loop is CASSRGLAGEQYF. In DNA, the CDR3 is TGTGCCAGCTCGCGGGGACTAGCTGGCGAGCAGTACTTC.

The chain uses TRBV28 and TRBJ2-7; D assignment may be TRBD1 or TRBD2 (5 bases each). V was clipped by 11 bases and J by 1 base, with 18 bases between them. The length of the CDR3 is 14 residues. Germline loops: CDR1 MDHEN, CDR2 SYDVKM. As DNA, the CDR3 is TGTGCCGGACCCGGGGCCCGGAGGTCCTACGAGCAGTACTTC. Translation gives CAGPGARRSYEQYF. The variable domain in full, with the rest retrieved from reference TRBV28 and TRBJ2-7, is DVKVTQSSRYLVKRTGEKVFLECVQDMDHENMFWYRQDPGLGLRLIYFSYDVKMKEKGDIPEGYSVSREKKERFSLILESASTNQTSMYLCAGPGARRSYEQYFGPGTRLTVT.

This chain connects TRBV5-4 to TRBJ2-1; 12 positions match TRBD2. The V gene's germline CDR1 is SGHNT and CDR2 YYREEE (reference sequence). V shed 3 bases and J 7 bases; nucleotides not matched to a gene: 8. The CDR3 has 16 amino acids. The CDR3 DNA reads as TGTGCCAGCAGCTCCTCCCCTAGCGGGGGGGGGAATGAGCAGTTCTTC. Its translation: CASSSSPSGGGNEQFF.

CDR3 in amino acids: CASSLGGRIHEQYF. The CDR3 DNA sequence: TGCGCCAGCAGCTTGGGCGGGAGAATCCACGAGCAGTACTTC. J is TRBJ2-7 and V is TRBV5-1, with 7 bases matching TRBD2. The V gene end was trimmed by 0 bases and the J gene end by 5 bases; junction bases not matched to a gene: 5. Germline values: CDR1 SGHRS, CDR2 YFSETQ. This CDR3 is built from 14 residues.

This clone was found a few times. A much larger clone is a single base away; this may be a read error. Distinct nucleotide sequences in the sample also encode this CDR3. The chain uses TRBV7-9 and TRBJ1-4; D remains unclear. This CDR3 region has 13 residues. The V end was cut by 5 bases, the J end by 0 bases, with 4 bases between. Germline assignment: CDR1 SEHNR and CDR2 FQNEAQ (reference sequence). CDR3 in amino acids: CASSPSTNEKLFF. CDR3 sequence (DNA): TGTGCCAGCAGCCCCTCAACTAATGAAAAACTGTTTTTT. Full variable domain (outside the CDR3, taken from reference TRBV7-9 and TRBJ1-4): DTGVSQNPRHKITKRGQNVTFRCDPISEHNRLYWYRQTLGQGPEFLTYFQNEAQLEKSRLLSDRFSAERPKGSFSTLEIQRTEQGDSAMYLCASSPSTNEKLFFGSGTQLSVL.

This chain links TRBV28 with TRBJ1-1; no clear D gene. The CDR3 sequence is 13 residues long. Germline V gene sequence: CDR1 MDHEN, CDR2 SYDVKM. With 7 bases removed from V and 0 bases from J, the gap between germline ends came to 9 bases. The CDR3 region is CASNGGLNTEAFF. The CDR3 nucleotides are TGTGCCAGCAATGGAGGGTTGAACACTGAAGCTTTCTTT.

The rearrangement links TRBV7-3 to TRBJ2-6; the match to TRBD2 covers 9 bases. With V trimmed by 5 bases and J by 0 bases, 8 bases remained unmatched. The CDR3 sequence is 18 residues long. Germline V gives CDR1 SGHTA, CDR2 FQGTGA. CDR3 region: CASSPGLAMFSGANVLTF. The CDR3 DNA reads TGTGCCAGCAGCCCCGGACTAGCGATGTTCTCTGGGGCCAACGTCCTGACTTTC.

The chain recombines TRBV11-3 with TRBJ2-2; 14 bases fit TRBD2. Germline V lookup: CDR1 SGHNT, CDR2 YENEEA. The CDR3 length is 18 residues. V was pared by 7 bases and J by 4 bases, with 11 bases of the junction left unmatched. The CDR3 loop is CASTPGGTSGSATGELFF. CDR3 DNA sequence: TGTGCCAGCACCCCAGGGGGGACTAGCGGGAGTGCCACCGGGGAGCTGTTTTTT.

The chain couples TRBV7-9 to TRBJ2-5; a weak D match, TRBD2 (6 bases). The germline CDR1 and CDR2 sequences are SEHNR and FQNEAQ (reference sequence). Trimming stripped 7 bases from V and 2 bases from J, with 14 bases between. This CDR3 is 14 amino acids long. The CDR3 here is CASTTDYPQETQYF. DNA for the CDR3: TGTGCCAGCACCACGGACTACCCACAAGAGACCCAGTACTTC.

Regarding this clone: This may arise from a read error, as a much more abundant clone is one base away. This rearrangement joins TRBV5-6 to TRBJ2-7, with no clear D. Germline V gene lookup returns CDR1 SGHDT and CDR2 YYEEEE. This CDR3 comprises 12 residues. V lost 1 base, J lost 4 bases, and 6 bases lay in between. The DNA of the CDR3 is TGTGCCAGCAGCTTGTTGGGGTACGAGCAGTACTTC. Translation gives CASSLLGYEQYF.

The CDR3 nucleotides are TGCAGCCTCGGAGAATCAGATACGCAGTATTTT. Translating gives CSLGESDTQYF. The chain recombines TRBV29-1 with TRBJ2-3; no clear D. The CDR3 has 11 residues. V was cut by 8 bases and J by 4 bases, with 10 bases left in between. Germline assignment: CDR1 SQVTM and CDR2 ANQGSEA.

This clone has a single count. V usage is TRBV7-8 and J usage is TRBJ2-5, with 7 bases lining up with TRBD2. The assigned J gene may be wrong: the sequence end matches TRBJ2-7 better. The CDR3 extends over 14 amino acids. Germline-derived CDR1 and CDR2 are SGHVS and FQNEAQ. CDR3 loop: CASSLAGRRYEQYF. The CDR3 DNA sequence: TGTGCCAGCAGCTTAGCCGGGAGGCGCTACGAGCAGTACTTC.

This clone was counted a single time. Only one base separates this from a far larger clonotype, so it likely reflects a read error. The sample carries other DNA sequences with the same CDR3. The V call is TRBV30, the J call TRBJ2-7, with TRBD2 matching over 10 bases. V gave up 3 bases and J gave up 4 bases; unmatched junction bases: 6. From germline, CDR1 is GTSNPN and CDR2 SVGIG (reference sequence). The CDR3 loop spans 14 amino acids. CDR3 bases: TGTGCCTGGAGCAGGGGACTAGCGATATACGAGCAGTACTTC. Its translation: CAWSRGLAIYEQYF.

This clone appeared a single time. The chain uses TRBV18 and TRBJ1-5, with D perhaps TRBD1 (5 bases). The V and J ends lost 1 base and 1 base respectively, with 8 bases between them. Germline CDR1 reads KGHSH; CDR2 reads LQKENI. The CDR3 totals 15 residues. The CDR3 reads CASSPLQGSNQPQHF. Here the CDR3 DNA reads TGTGCCAGCTCACCACTCCAGGGCAGCAATCAGCCCCAGCATTTT.

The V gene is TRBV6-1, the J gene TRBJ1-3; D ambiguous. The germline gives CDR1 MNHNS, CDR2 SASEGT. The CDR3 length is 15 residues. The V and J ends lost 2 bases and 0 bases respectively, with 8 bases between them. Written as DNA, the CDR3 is TGTGCCAGCAGTGAATGGGGAAGCTCTGGAAACACCATATATTTT. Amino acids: CASSEWGSSGNTIYF.

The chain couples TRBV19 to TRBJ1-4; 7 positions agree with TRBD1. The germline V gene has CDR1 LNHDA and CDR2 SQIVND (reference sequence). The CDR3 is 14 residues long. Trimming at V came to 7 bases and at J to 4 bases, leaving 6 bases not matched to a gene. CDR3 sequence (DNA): TGTGCCAGTATGGGACAGCAAGATAATGAAAAACTGTTTTTT. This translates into CASMGQQDNEKLFF.

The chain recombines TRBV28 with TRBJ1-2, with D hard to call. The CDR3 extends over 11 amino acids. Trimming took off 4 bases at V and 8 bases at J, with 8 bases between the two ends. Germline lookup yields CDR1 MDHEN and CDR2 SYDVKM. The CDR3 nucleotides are TGTGCCAGCAGTTATCTTAAGGGCTACACCTTC. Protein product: CASSYLKGYTF.

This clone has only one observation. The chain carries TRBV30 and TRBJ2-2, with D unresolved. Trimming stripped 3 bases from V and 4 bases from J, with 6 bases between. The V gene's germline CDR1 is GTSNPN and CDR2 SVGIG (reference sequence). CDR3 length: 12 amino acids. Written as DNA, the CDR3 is TGTGCCTGGAGAAGAATCACCGGGGAGCTGTTTTTT. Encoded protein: CAWRRITGELFF.